This TCR beta chain came from a study of shared clonotypes between healthy human individuals. Germline V lookup: CDR1 SNHLY, CDR2 FYNNEI. With 0 bases removed from V and 0 bases from J, the gap between germline ends came to 11 bases. The CDR3 runs to 16 residues. Repertoires were generated with immunoSEQ multiplex PCR, while TCRdb's copy carries only in-frame clones and drops some. The profile covers 110,000 or so clones, with 55% to 80% appearing a single time and roughly 24% taken by the ten largest. This rearrangement joins TRBV2 to TRBJ1-1, with a possible D match to TRBD1 (5 bases). Sequencing was done on a sample of memory CD8+ T cells sorted from blood. Subset: CD45RO+ cells pooled with CCR7-negative TemRA cells. The clonotype comes from a woman aged 25 to 39 in good health. For the CDR3, the DNA is TGTGCCAGCAGTGAAGCGGGTGGGGACCTGAACACTGAAGCTTTCTTT. Translation gives CASSEAGGDLNTEAFF.